This T cell receptor (beta chain) was observed in a study of control samples from healthy donors and cancer patients. TCRdb's table, derived via immunoSEQ multiplex PCR, lists solely in-frame clones and lacks some. This table holds around 130,000 clones, 89% found once. The CDR3 spans 14 residues. V was clipped by 2 bases and J by 2 bases, with 9 bases between them. The germline V gene encodes CDR1 LGHDT and CDR2 YNNKEL (reference sequence). The origin of this receptor is a man aged 50 to 60 with head and neck cancer. Sequencing used PBMCs. The chain uses TRBV3-1 (or the pseudogene TRBV3-2) and TRBJ2-5; D tentatively reads TRBD1 or TRBD2 (6 bases each). CDR3 sequence reads: CASSQWGAQETQYF. CDR3 bases: TGTGCCAGCAGCCAATGGGGGGCTCAAGAGACCCAGTACTTC.